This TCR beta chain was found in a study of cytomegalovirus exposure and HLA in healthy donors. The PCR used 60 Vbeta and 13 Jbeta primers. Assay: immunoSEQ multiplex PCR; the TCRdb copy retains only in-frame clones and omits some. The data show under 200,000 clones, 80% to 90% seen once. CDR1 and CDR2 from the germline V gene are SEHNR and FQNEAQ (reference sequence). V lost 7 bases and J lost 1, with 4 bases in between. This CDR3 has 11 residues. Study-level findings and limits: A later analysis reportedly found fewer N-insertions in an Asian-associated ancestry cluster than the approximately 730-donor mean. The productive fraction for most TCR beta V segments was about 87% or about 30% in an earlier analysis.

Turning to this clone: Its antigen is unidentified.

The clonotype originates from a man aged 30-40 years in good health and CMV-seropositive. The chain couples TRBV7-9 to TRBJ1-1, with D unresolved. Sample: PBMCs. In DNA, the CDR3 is TGTGCCAGCAACTCGAACACTGAAGCTTTCTTT. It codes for CASNSNTEAFF.